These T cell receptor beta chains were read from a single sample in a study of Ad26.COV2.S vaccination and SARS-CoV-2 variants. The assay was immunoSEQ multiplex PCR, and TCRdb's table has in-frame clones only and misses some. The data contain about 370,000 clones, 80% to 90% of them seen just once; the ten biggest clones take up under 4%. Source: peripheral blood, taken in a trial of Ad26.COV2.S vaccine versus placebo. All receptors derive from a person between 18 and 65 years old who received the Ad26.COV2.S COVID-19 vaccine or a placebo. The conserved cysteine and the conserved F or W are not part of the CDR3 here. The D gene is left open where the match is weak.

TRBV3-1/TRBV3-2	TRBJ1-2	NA	ASSQGSTANYGYT
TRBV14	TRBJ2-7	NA	ASNQLGRAYEQY
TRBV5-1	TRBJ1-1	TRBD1	ASSQGSGTGYTEAF
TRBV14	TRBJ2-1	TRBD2	ASSQFTLAAYNEQF
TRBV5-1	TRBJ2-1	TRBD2	ASSSIAGRYNEQF
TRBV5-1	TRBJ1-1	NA	ASRPNTGPWNTEAF
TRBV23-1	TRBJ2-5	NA	ASSQSRRGTETQY
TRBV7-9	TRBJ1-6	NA	ASSLGREDSPLH
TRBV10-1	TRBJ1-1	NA	ASSESARRTEAF
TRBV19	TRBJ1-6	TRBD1	ASSMGDRFPPLH
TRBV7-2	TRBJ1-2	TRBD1	ASSLGPGQGRDGYT
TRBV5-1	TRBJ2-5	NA	ASSLLTAQETQY
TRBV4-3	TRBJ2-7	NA	ASSQERGPYEQY
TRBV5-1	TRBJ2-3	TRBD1	ASSPNTGAQDTQY
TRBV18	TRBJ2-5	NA	ASSTNQGGETQY
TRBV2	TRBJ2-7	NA	ASRTIYGGEQY
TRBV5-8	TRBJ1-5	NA	ASSFRWGNQPQH
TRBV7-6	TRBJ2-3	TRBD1	ASSSPGTGGLAAHTDTQY
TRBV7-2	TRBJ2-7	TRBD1	ASSPQGQGSYEQY
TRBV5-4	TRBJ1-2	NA	ASSLATKDGYT
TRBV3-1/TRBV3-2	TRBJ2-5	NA	ASSQEESTQY
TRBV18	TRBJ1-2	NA	ASSPGPGNDGYT
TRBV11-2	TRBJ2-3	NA	ASSFEGGWTDTDTQY
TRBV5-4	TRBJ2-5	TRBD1	ASSPTGTGGQETQY
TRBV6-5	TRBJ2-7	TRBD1	ASSQTGDEQY
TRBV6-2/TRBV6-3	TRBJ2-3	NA	ASSLSREGTQY
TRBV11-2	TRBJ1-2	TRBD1	ASSLSAGGSGYT
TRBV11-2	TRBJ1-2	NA	ASSLVAGFGSYGYT
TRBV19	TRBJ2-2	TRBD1	ASGQTGATGELF
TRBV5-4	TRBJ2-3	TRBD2	ASSLVAGGTDTQY
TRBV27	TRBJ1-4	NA	ASRGNVVANEKLF
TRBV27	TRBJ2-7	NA	ASSWRQTYEQY
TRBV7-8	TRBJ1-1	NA	ASSSPVGAKAF
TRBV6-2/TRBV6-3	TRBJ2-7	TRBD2	ASSLGTSGGTTY
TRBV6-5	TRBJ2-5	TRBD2	ASSDVGTSLETQY
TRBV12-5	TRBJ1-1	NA	ASGDGSEAF
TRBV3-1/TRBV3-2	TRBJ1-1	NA	ASSQSRVEAF
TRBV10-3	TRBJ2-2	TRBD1	AIKGTGSVTGELF
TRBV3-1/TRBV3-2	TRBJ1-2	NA	ASSQALGADGYT
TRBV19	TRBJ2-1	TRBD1	ASSTVDRGRNEQF
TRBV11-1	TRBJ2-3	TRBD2	ASSLRGALTDTQY
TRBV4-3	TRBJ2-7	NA	ASSQEFGGTYEQY